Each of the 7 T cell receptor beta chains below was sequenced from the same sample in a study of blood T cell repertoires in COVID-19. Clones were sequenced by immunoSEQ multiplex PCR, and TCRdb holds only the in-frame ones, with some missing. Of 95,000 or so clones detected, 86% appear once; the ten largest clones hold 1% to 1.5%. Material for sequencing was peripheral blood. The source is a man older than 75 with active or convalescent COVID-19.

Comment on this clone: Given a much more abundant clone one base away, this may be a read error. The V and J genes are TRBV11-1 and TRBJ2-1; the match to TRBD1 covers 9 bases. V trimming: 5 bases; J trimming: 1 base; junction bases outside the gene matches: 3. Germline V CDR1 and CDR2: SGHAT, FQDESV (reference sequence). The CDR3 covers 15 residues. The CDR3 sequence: CASSNDRGSYNEQFF. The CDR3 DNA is TGTGCCAGCAGCAATGACAGGGGGTCCTACAATGAGCAGTTCTTC.

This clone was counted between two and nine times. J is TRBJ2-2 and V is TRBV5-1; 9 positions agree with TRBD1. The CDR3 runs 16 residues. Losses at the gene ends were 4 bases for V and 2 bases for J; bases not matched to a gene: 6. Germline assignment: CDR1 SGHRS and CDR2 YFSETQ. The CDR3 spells CASSTGTGTNTGELFF. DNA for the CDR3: TGCGCCAGCAGCACAGGGACAGGGACCAACACCGGGGAGCTGTTTTTT. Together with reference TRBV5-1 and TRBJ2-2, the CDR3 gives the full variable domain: KAGVTQTPRYLIKTRGQQVTLSCSPISGHRSVSWYQQTPGQGLQFLFEYFSETQRNKGNFPGRFSGRQFSNSRSEMNVSTLELGDSALYLCASSTGTGTNTGELFFGEGSRLTVL.

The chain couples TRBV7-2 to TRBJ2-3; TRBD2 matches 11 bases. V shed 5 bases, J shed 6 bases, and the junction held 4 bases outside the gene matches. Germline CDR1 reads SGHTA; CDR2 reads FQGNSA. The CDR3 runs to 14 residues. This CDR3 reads CASSRTSGWDTQYF. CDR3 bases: TGTGCCAGCAGCCGGACTAGCGGGTGGGATACGCAGTATTTT.

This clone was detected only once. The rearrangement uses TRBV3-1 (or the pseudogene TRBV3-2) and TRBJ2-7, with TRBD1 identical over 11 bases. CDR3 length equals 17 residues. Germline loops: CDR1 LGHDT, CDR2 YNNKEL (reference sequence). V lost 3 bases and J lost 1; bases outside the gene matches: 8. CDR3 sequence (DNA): TGTGCCAGCAGCCACCCACCAGGACAGGGGGCATCCTACGAGCAGTACTTC. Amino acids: CASSHPPGQGASYEQYF.

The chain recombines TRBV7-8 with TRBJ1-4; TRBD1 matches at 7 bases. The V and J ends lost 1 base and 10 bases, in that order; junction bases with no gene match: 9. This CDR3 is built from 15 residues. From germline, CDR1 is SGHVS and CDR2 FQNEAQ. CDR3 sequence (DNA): TGTGCCAGCAGCTTAGAACAGGGCAGGGGGGCAAAACTGTTTTTT. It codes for CASSLEQGRGAKLFF.

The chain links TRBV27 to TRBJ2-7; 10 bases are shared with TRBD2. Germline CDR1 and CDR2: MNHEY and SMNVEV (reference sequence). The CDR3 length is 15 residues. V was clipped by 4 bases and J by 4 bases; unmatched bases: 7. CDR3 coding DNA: TGTGCCAGCAGTTGGGGACTAGCGTCGAGGTACGAGCAGTACTTC. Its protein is CASSWGLASRYEQYF.

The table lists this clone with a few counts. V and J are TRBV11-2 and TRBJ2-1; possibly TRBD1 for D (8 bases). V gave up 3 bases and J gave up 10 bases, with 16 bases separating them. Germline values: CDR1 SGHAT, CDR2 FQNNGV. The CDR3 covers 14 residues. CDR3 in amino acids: CASSLGNRGGEQFF. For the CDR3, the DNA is TGTGCCAGCAGCTTGGGCAACAGGGGGGGGGAGCAGTTCTTC.